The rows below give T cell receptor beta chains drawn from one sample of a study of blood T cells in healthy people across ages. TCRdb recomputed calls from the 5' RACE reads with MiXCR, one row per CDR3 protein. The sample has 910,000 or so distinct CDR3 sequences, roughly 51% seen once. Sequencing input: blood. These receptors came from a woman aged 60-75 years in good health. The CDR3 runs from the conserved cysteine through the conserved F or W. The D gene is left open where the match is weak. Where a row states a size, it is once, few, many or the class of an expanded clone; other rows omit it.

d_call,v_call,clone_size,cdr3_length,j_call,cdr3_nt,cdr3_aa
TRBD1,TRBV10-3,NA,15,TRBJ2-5,TGTGCCATCAGTGATAGGGGACAGCCCCAAGAGACCCAGTACTTC,CAISDRGQPQETQYF
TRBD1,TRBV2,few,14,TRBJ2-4,TGTGCCAGCACCCTTGGGCAGGGGGCAGACATTCAGTACTTC,CASTLGQGADIQYF
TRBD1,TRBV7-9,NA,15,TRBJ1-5,TGTGCCAGCAGCTCCGACAGGGGGCAGAGACAGCCCCAGCATTTT,CASSSDRGQRQPQHF
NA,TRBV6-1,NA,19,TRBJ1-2,TGTGCCAGCAGTGAACCGTACATGGGTCGAGGACGGATTAACTATGGCTACACCTTC,CASSEPYMGRGRINYGYTF
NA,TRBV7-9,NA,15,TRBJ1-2,TGTGCCAGCAGCCACCGGGGGGACCTCTTCTATGGCTACACCTTC,CASSHRGDLFYGYTF
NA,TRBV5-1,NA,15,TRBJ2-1,TGCGCCAGCAGCTTGGGGGATGCTAGGCAAGGTGAGCAGTTCTTC,CASSLGDARQGEQFF
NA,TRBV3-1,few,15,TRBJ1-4,TGTGCCAGCAGCAGCGGATTGGACGACGGGGAAAAACTGTTTTTT,CASSSGLDDGEKLFF
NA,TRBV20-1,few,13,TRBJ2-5,TGCAGTGCTAGTTTCCAGGCAGCTGAGACCCAGTACTTC,CSASFQAAETQYF
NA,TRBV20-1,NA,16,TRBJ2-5,TGCAGTGCTAGGTCCCCGGGGGAGGACTCGCTGGGGACCCAGTACTTC,CSARSPGEDSLGTQYF
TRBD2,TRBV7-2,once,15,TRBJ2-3,TGTGCCAGCAGCCAAAAAGCGGGGGTGACAGATACGCAGTATTTT,CASSQKAGVTDTQYF
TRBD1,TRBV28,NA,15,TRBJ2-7,TGTGCCAGCAGTCCCCGGACAGGGGGGCATTACGAGCAGTACTTC,CASSPRTGGHYEQYF
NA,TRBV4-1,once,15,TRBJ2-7,TGCGCCAGCAGCCAAGAGAGGACATCCACCTACGAGCAGTACTTC,CASSQERTSTYEQYF
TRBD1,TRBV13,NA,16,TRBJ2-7,TGTGCCAGCAGCTTTCAGCCCGGGACAGGGACGAGGGAGCAGTACTTC,CASSFQPGTGTREQYF
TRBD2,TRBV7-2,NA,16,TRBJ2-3,TGTGCCAGCAGCTTGGGGACTAGCGGGAGCGTAGATACGCAGTATTTT,CASSLGTSGSVDTQYF
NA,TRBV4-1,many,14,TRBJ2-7,TGCGCCAGCAGCCAAGGGGGGGCCTCCTACGAGCAGTACTTC,CASSQGGASYEQYF
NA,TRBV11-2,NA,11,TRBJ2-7,TGTGCCAGCAGCTCCTTTTTCGAGCAGTACTTC,CASSSFFEQYF
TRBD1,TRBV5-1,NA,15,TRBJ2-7,TGCGCCAGCAGCCGGAGCCGGGACAGCAACTACGAGCAGTACTTC,CASSRSRDSNYEQYF
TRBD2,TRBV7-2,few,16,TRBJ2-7,TGTGCCAGCAGCGAGGGACTAGCGGGAGGGGCCTACGAGCAGTACTTC,CASSEGLAGGAYEQYF
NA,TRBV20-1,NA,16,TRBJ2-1,TGCAGTACTAGATCCCCTTGGGGGAGCTCCGTTAATGAGCAGTTCTTC,CSTRSPWGSSVNEQFF
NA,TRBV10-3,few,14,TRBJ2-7,TGTGCCATCAGTGAGAACACGGACATCTACGAGCAGTACTTC,CAISENTDIYEQYF
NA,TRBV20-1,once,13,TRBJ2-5,TGCAGTGCTAGAGGGACTCCATCAGAGACCCAGTACTTC,CSARGTPSETQYF
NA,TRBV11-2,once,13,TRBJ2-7,TGTGCCAGCAGCCCTCGCTCCTCCGGCGAGCAGTACTTC,CASSPRSSGEQYF
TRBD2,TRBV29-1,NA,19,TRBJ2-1,TGCAGCGTTGAACTGTGGACTAGCGGGGTAATCCCATTGGGGAATGAGCAGTTCTTC,CSVELWTSGVIPLGNEQFF
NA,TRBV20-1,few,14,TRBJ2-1,TGCAGTGCTAGAGATGCGGGGCGATACAATGAGCAGTTCTTC,CSARDAGRYNEQFF
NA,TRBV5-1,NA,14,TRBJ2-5,TGCGCCAGCAGCTCGAATGGGATGATGTATGAGCAGTACTTC,CASSSNGMMYEQYF
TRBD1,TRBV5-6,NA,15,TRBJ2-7,TGTGCCAGCAGCAGCGGACAGGCTCCCAACTACGAGCAGTACTTC,CASSSGQAPNYEQYF
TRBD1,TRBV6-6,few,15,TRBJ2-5,TGTGCCAGCAGTTACTCCCGGGACAGGGTTGAGACCCAGTACTTC,CASSYSRDRVETQYF
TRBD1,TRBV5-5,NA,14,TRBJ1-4,TGTGCCAGCAGCTTGGGGGGACAGCATGAAAAACTGTTTTTT,CASSLGGQHEKLFF
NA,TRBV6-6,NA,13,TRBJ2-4,TGTGCCAGCAGTTCCCCACTGGAAAACATTCAGTACTTC,CASSSPLENIQYF
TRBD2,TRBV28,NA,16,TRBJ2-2,TGTGCCAGCAGTACCATCCCGGGACTATCCGTCGGGGAGCTGTTTTTT,CASSTIPGLSVGELFF
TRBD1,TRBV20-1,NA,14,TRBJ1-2,TGCAGTGCTACGGACAGGGGCTACAACTATGGCTACACCTTC,CSATDRGYNYGYTF